This T cell receptor (beta chain) was captured by sequencing in a study of T cell responses to AZD1222 COVID-19 vaccine. Assay used: immunoSEQ multiplex PCR; TCRdb lists only in-frame clones, some missing. In the table there are 90,000 to 150,000 clones, about 89% of which are singletons. Germline values: CDR1 LGHNA, CDR2 YNFKEQ. CDR3 length equals 12 residues. Trimming removed 5 bases at V and 6 bases at J, with 11 bases between. This sample comprised peripheral blood, obtained 28 days after the second AZD1222 dose. The chain combines TRBV4-2 with TRBJ2-7; a possible D gene is TRBD1 (5 bases). This TCR was recovered from an adult who received the AZD1222 COVID-19 vaccine. Here the CDR3 reads CASSVGAIEQYF. In nucleotides, the CDR3 is TGTGCCAGCAGCGTTGGGGCTATCGAGCAGTACTTC.